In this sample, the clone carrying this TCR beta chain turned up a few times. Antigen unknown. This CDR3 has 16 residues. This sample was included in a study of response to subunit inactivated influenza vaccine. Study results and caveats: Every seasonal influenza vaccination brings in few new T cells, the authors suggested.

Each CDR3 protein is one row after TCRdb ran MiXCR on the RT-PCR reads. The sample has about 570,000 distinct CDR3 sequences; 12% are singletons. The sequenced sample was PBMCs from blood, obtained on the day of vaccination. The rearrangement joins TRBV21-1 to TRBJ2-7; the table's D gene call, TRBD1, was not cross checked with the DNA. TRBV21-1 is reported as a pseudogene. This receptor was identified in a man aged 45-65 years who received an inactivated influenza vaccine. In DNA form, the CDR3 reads TGTGCCAGCAGCAAAAATCCCGGCCCGAAGGGACTCGAGCAGTACTTC. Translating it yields CASSKNPGPKGLEQYF.